Listed below are T cell receptor beta chains from one sample, sequenced in a study of T cell changes during pregnancy in multiple sclerosis. Data came from immunoSEQ multiplex PCR; TCRdb stores just in-frame clones and leaves some out. This sample has 40,000 to 60,000 clones; about nine tenths occur once, and the top ten carry 10% to 13%. Source: CD8+ T cells from peripheral blood mononuclear cells, taken after pregnancy. Receptors originate from a female donor with multiple sclerosis, enrolled in a pregnancy study. The CDR3 runs from the conserved cysteine through the conserved F or W. The order of the fields is J gene, D gene, V gene, clone size, CDR3 DNA, CDR3 protein. D genes are given only for firm matches. The listing skips clone size in some rows; elsewhere it reads once, few, many or a size class.

j_call: TRBJ2-7
d_call: NA
v_call: TRBV4-1
clone_size: NA
cdr3_nt: TGCGCCAGCAGCCTTTCTGTCGGCCTAGCCCTCTCCTACGAGCAGTACTTC
cdr3_aa: CASSLSVGLALSYEQYF

j_call: TRBJ2-1
d_call: NA
v_call: TRBV19
clone_size: NA
cdr3_nt: TGTGCCAGTAGTATAGAACCTAGTCCCAATGAGCAGTTCTTC
cdr3_aa: CASSIEPSPNEQFF

j_call: TRBJ2-2
d_call: NA
v_call: TRBV2
clone_size: NA
cdr3_nt: TGTGCCAGCAGTGAAGCCAGGGTGACCACCGGGGAGCTGTTTTTT
cdr3_aa: CASSEARVTTGELFF

j_call: TRBJ1-1
d_call: NA
v_call: TRBV5-6
clone_size: NA
cdr3_nt: TGTGCCAGCAGCTCAGGAGGCGGGCCTCAAGCTTTCTTT
cdr3_aa: CASSSGGGPQAFF

j_call: TRBJ1-1
d_call: NA
v_call: TRBV5-1
clone_size: NA
cdr3_nt: TGCGCCAGCAGCTCAGGAGGGGCTGAAGCTTTCTTT
cdr3_aa: CASSSGGAEAFF

j_call: TRBJ2-2
d_call: TRBD2
v_call: TRBV7-3
clone_size: NA
cdr3_nt: TGTGCCAGCAGCTTCGGACTAGCGGGGTCTCTCGGGGAGCTGTTTTTT
cdr3_aa: CASSFGLAGSLGELFF

j_call: TRBJ1-2
d_call: TRBD1
v_call: TRBV7-8
clone_size: NA
cdr3_nt: TGTGCCAGCAGCGCTGGACAGGACTACTATGGCTACACCTTC
cdr3_aa: CASSAGQDYYGYTF

j_call: TRBJ1-1
d_call: NA
v_call: TRBV7-8
clone_size: NA
cdr3_nt: TGTGCCAGCAGCCAGCCCCACCAGAAAGCCCCCCGCAGGGACTTTGAAGCTTTCTTT
cdr3_aa: CASSQPHQKAPRRDFEAFF

j_call: TRBJ2-7
d_call: NA
v_call: TRBV19
clone_size: NA
cdr3_nt: TGTGCCAGTAGTGCCGGATCAGGGGAAACCTACGAGCAGTACTTC
cdr3_aa: CASSAGSGETYEQYF

j_call: TRBJ1-6
d_call: NA
v_call: TRBV6-1
clone_size: NA
cdr3_nt: TGTGCCAGCACCGTGGGGGAGGGTTCACCCCTCCACTTT
cdr3_aa: CASTVGEGSPLHF

j_call: TRBJ2-3
d_call: NA
v_call: TRBV7-6
clone_size: NA
cdr3_nt: TGTGCCAGCAGCTCGGGAGAGGGTGGTAGCACAGATACGCAGTATTTT
cdr3_aa: CASSSGEGGSTDTQYF

j_call: TRBJ1-3
d_call: NA
v_call: TRBV6-5
clone_size: NA
cdr3_nt: TGTGCCAGCAGCACACAGGGTTCTGGAAACACCATATATTTT
cdr3_aa: CASSTQGSGNTIYF

j_call: TRBJ2-1
d_call: TRBD2
v_call: TRBV7-8
clone_size: NA
cdr3_nt: TGTGCCAGCAGCTTAGTGGTCCGAGCGGGGGGGACGGTTAGCCATGAGCAGTTCTTC
cdr3_aa: CASSLVVRAGGTVSHEQFF

j_call: TRBJ2-2
d_call: NA
v_call: TRBV19
clone_size: NA
cdr3_nt: TGTGCCAGTAGTATCGCATCGGGGAGGGGGTTCCATCCCGGGGAGCTGTTTTTT
cdr3_aa: CASSIASGRGFHPGELFF

j_call: TRBJ1-1
d_call: NA
v_call: TRBV6-1
clone_size: NA
cdr3_nt: TGTGCCAGCAGGCAGGGTCCTGAAGCTTTCTTT
cdr3_aa: CASRQGPEAFF

j_call: TRBJ2-5
d_call: TRBD2
v_call: TRBV14
clone_size: once
cdr3_nt: TGTGCCAGCAGCCAAGCCCCGGGACTAGCGGAGACCCAGTACTTC
cdr3_aa: CASSQAPGLAETQYF

j_call: TRBJ2-2
d_call: TRBD1
v_call: TRBV6-5
clone_size: NA
cdr3_nt: TGTGCCAGCAGTTCCCCGGGACAGGGCCTCACCGGGGAGCTGTTTTTT
cdr3_aa: CASSSPGQGLTGELFF

j_call: TRBJ1-2
d_call: NA
v_call: TRBV6-4
clone_size: NA
cdr3_nt: TGTGCCAGCAGTGACGGAGACGGACTCTATGGCTACACCTTC
cdr3_aa: CASSDGDGLYGYTF

j_call: TRBJ2-7
d_call: NA
v_call: TRBV19
clone_size: NA
cdr3_nt: TGTGCCAGTAGTATAGGGAGGGAGAACTACGAGCAGTACTTC
cdr3_aa: CASSIGRENYEQYF

j_call: TRBJ2-7
d_call: NA
v_call: TRBV21-1
clone_size: NA
cdr3_nt: TGTGCCAGCTGTTTACAGGGGGCGCCCGCATACGAGCAGTACTTC
cdr3_aa: CASCLQGAPAYEQYF

j_call: TRBJ1-4
d_call: TRBD1
v_call: TRBV6-1
clone_size: NA
cdr3_nt: TGTGCCAGCATTGAACAGGGGTGGGGAAAACTGTTTTTT
cdr3_aa: CASIEQGWGKLFF

j_call: TRBJ2-3
d_call: NA
v_call: TRBV25-1
clone_size: NA
cdr3_nt: TGTGCCAGCAGTGAATCTCCCAGAGATACGCAGTATTTT
cdr3_aa: CASSESPRDTQYF

j_call: TRBJ1-3
d_call: NA
v_call: TRBV4-1
clone_size: NA
cdr3_nt: TGCGCCAGCAGCCAAGTTGATGCGCCGGGCTCTGGAAACACCATATATTTT
cdr3_aa: CASSQVDAPGSGNTIYF

j_call: TRBJ1-6
d_call: NA
v_call: TRBV27
clone_size: NA
cdr3_nt: TGTGCCAGCACCTTCGGGGGTTCACCCCTCCACTTT
cdr3_aa: CASTFGGSPLHF

j_call: TRBJ2-1
d_call: TRBD2
v_call: TRBV11-3
clone_size: NA
cdr3_nt: TGTGCCAGCAGCTCCCGGGGAACTCAGCGGGGGGGCAATGAGCAGTTCTTC
cdr3_aa: CASSSRGTQRGGNEQFF

j_call: TRBJ1-1
d_call: NA
v_call: TRBV9
clone_size: NA
cdr3_nt: TGTGCCAGCAGCGCGAGCGGGGGGGCGAGGACTGAAGCTTTCTTT
cdr3_aa: CASSASGGARTEAFF